This record covers a single TCR beta chain. These data originate in a study of blood T cell repertoires in COVID-19. The repertoire was sequenced with immunoSEQ multiplex PCR; TCRdb's copy has only in-frame clones and lacks some. The sample holds approximately 230,000 clones; approximately 79% are singletons and the top ten take roughly 4%. The CDR3 runs to 10 residues. Deletions cut 7 bases from V and 3 bases from J, with 7 bases between. Germline CDR1 and CDR2: SQVTM and ANQGSEA. This clonotype originated in a woman aged 40 to 55 with active or convalescent COVID-19. The sequenced sample was peripheral blood. The chain combines TRBV29-1 with TRBJ2-7; D remains ambiguous. As DNA, the CDR3 is TGCAGCGCCACCGGCTACGAGCAGTACTTC. This encodes CSATGYEQYF.